This passage covers 14 T cell receptor beta chains from one sample sequenced in a study of blood T cell repertoires in COVID-19. Clones were sequenced by immunoSEQ multiplex PCR, and TCRdb holds only the in-frame ones, with some missing. Of over 65,000 clones in the sample, approximately 86% were seen once. Source material: peripheral blood. The receptor source for this set is a man older than 75 with COVID-19, enrolled during active disease.

This clone was seen just once. The V gene is TRBV4-1, the J gene TRBJ1-4; D may be TRBD1 (6 bases). Germline CDR1 is MGHRA and CDR2 is YSYEKL. The ends were cut back, 0 bases at V and 8 bases at J, with 13 bases in the middle. This CDR3 is 15 amino acids long. In nucleotides, the CDR3 is TGCGCCAGCAGCCAAGACTTGACAGGAGGAGAAAAACTGTTTTTT. Translation gives CASSQDLTGGEKLFF.

The genes are TRBV5-4 and TRBJ2-3, with a tentative D call TRBD1 (5 bases). CDR3 length: 15 residues. The germline CDR1 and CDR2 sequences are SGHNT and YYREEE (reference sequence). The V end lost 2 bases, the J end lost 4 bases, and 14 bases lay between the germline ends. DNA for the CDR3: TGTGCCAGCAGCTTACGGACCCAGGGTGCAGATACGCAGTATTTT. It specifies CASSLRTQGADTQYF.

V is TRBV5-4 and J is TRBJ2-2, with D unclear. Germline assignment: CDR1 SGHNT and CDR2 YYREEE (reference sequence). The V end was cut by 4 bases, the J end by 3 bases, with 10 bases between. The CDR3 runs 14 residues. CDR3: CASSTTPDTGELFF. In DNA form, the CDR3 reads TGTGCCAGCAGCACTACCCCGGACACCGGGGAGCTGTTTTTT.

The chain is built from TRBV10-2 and TRBJ1-6; 10 bases fit TRBD1. This CDR3 is built from 17 residues. Losses at the gene ends were 6 bases for V and 5 bases for J; bases not matched to a gene: 10. Germline V gene data show CDR1 as WSHSY and CDR2 as SAAADI. CDR3 DNA: TGCGCCAGCAGGGAAAGGGGACAGGGGATCGATAATTCACCCCTCCACTTT. Residues: CASRERGQGIDNSPLHF.

This chain uses TRBV27 with TRBJ1-2; 9 positions match TRBD1. CDR1 MNHEY and CDR2 SMNVEV come from the germline V gene (reference sequence). V shed 6 bases and J 2 bases; nucleotides not matched to a gene: 4. This CDR3 is 14 amino acids long. DNA of the CDR3: TGTGCCAGCAGGGGACAGGGAGGCAACTATGGCTACACCTTC. It translates to CASRGQGGNYGYTF.

The CDR3 protein is CASSKYRGTTEAFF. CDR3 DNA sequence: TGTGCCAGCAGTAAATACAGGGGGACCACTGAAGCTTTCTTT. The V call is TRBV6-5, the J call TRBJ1-1; TRBD1 matches at 8 bases. The germline CDR1 and CDR2 sequences are MNHEY and SVGAGI. The ends lost 5 bases at V and 4 bases at J; junction bases unmatched: 6. The CDR3 is 14 amino acids.

The genes are TRBV20-1 and TRBJ2-1; 12 nucleotides align to TRBD2. The CDR3 extends over 16 amino acids. The germline gives CDR1 DFQATT, CDR2 SNEGSKA (reference sequence). Trimming cost V 3 bases and J 4 bases; bases outside gene matches: 7. CDR3 in DNA: TGCAGTGCTAGTAAGGGACTAGCGGGCGCATACAATGAGCAGTTCTTC. This codes for CSASKGLAGAYNEQFF.

The chain recombines TRBV21-1 with TRBJ1-5; no DNA check was done on the table's D call, TRBD1. TRBV21-1 is classified as a pseudogene. This CDR3 has 15 residues. In DNA form, the CDR3 reads TGTGCCAGCAGCAACCGGCCAGACAGGTATCAGCCCCAGCATTTT. Encoded protein: CASSNRPDRYQPQHF.

The chain uses TRBV7-8 and TRBJ1-5, with 8 bases identical to TRBD1. This CDR3 is 16 amino acids long. Germline loops: CDR1 SGHVS, CDR2 FQNEAQ. The ends lost 5 bases at V and 6 bases at J; junction bases unmatched: 12. The CDR3 nucleotides are TGTGCCAGCAGCGATCCACGACAGGGGAAGGGTCAGCCCCAGCATTTT. Amino acid sequence: CASSDPRQGKGQPQHF.

This chain links TRBV24-1 with TRBJ2-7, with a weak D call TRBD2 (5 bases). V gave up 10 bases and J gave up 2 bases, with 23 bases separating them. Germline V gives CDR1 KGHDR, CDR2 SFDVKD. This CDR3 has 16 residues. The CDR3 sequence is CATPHGSGFWTYEQYF. DNA for the CDR3: TGTGCCACGCCCCACGGAAGCGGCTTTTGGACCTACGAGCAGTACTTC.

The chain uses TRBV19 and TRBJ1-5, with D hard to call. Germline loops: CDR1 LNHDA, CDR2 SQIVND (reference sequence). The V end was cut by 7 bases, the J end by 0 bases, with 10 bases between. This CDR3 region has 14 residues. The CDR3 DNA sequence: TGTGCCAGTACACCTAATGATAGCAATCAGCCCCAGCATTTT. Translating gives CASTPNDSNQPQHF. Complete variable domain (other parts from reference TRBV19 and TRBJ1-5): DGGITQSPKYLFRKEGQNVTLSCEQNLNHDAMYWYRQDPGQGLRLIYYSQIVNDFQKGDIAEGYSVSREKKESFPLTVTSAQKNPTAFYLCASTPNDSNQPQHFGDGTRLSIL.

The chain recombines TRBV5-1 with TRBJ2-3, with 8 bases identical to TRBD1. The CDR3 length is 15 residues. The J segment lost 0 bases and the V segment lost 7 bases, leaving 7 bases of the junction unmatched. Germline V gene lookup returns CDR1 SGHRS and CDR2 YFSETQ. For the CDR3, the DNA is TGCGCCAGCCAGATGGGACAGGCGAGCACAGATACGCAGTATTTT. Its protein is CASQMGQASTDTQYF. The full variable domain, rest sourced from reference TRBV5-1 and TRBJ2-3, is KAGVTQTPRYLIKTRGQQVTLSCSPISGHRSVSWYQQTPGQGLQFLFEYFSETQRNKGNFPGRFSGRQFSNSRSEMNVSTLELGDSALYLCASQMGQASTDTQYFGPGTRLTVL.

The rearrangement uses TRBV5-6 and TRBJ2-3, with 14 bases fitting TRBD2. The CDR3 length is 17 residues. Unmatched junction bases numbered 2, after V lost 0 bases and J lost 2 bases. Germline V gene sequence: CDR1 SGHDT, CDR2 YYEEEE. The CDR3 sequence is CASSLGLAGGFTDTQYF. CDR3 bases: TGTGCCAGCAGCTTGGGACTAGCGGGGGGGTTCACAGATACGCAGTATTTT.

The CDR3 region is CASSSTGRTGELFF. As DNA, the CDR3 is TGTGCCAGCTCATCGACAGGGCGCACCGGGGAGCTGTTTTTT. The J gene is TRBJ2-2, the V gene TRBV18, with 7 nucleotides matching TRBD1. The length of the CDR3 is 14 residues. V shed 5 bases and J 4 bases; nucleotides not matched to a gene: 4. Per germline, CDR1 KGHSH and CDR2 LQKENI.